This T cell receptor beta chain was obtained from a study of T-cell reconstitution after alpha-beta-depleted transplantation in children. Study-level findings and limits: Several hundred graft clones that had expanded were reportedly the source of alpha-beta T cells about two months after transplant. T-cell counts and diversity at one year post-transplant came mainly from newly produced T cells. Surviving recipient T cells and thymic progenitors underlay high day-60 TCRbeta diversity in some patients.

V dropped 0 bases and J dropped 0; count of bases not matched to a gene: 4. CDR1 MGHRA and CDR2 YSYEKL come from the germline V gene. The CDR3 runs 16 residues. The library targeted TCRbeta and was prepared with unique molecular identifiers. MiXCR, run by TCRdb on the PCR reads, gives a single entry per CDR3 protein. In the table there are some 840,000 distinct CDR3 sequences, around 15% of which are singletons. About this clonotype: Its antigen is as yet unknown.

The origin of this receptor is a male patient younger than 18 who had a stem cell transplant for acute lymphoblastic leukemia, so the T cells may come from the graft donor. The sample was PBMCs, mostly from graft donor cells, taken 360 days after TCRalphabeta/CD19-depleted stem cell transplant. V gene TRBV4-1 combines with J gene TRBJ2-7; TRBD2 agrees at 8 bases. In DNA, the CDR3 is TGCGCCAGCAGCCAAGACCGACTAGCGAACTCCTACGAGCAGTACTTC. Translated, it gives CASSQDRLANSYEQYF.